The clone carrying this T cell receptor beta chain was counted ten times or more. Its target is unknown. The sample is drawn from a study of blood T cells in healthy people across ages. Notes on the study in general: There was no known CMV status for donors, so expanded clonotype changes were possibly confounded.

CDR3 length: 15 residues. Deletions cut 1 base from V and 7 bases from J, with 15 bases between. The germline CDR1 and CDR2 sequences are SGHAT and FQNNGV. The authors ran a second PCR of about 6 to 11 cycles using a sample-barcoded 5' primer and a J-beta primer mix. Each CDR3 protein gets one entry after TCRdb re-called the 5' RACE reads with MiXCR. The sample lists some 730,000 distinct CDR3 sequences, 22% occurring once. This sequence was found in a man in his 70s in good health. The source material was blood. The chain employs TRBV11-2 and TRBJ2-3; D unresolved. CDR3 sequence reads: CASSLVVTPTHTQYF. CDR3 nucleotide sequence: TGTGCCAGCAGCTTAGTGGTAACCCCCACTCATACGCAGTATTTT.